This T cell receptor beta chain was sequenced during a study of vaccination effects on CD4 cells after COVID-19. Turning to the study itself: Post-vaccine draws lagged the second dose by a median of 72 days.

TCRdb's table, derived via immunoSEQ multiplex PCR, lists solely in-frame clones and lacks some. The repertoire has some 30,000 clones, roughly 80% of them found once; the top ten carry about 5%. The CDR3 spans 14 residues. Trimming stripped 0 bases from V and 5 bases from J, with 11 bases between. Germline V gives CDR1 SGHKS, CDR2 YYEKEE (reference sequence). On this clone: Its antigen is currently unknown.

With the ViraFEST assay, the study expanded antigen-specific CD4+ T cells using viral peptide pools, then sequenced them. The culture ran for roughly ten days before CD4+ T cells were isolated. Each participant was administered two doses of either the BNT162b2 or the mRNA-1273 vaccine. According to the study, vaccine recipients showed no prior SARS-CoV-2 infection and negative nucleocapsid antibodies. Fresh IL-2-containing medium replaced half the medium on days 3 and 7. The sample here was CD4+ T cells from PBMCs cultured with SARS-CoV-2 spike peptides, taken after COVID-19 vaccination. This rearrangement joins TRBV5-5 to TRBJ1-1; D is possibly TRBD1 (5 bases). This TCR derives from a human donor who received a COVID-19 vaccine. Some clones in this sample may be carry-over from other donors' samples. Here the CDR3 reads CASSLAGFLTEAFF. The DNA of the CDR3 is TGTGCCAGCAGCTTGGCAGGGTTTCTTACTGAAGCTTTCTTT.